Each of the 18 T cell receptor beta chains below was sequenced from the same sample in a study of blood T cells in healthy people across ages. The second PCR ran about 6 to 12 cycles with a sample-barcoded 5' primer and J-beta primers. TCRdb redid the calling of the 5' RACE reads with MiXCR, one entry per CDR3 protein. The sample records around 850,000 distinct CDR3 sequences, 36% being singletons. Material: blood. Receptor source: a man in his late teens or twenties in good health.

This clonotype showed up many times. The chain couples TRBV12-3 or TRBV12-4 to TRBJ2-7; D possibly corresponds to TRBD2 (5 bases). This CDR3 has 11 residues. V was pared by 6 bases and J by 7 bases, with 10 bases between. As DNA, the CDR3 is TGTGCCAGCAGGGAATCGGGAGAGCAGTACTTC. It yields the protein CASRESGEQYF.

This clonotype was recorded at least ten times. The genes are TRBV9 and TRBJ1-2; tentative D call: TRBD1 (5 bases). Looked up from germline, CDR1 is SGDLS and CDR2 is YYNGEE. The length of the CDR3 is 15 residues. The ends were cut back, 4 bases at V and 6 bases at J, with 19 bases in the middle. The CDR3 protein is CASSPQQEVTDGYTF. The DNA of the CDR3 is TGTGCCAGCAGCCCTCAACAGGAGGTCACGGATGGCTACACCTTC.

Here the CDR3 DNA reads TGTGCCAGCAGTTTATTGCCGGACACCGGGGAGCTGTTTTTT. The encoded protein is CASSLLPDTGELFF. The V call is TRBV27, the J call TRBJ2-2; D is ambiguous. This CDR3 has 14 residues. V lost 1 base and J 3 bases, leaving 6 bases between the germline ends. Germline assignment: CDR1 MNHEY and CDR2 SMNVEV (reference sequence).

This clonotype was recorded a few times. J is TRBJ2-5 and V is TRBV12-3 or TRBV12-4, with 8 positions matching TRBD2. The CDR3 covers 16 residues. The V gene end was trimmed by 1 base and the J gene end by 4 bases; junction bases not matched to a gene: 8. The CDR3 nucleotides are TGTGCCAGCAGTTTAGGGCTTCGGGGGGGGCGAGAGACCCAGTACTTC. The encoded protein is CASSLGLRGGRETQYF.

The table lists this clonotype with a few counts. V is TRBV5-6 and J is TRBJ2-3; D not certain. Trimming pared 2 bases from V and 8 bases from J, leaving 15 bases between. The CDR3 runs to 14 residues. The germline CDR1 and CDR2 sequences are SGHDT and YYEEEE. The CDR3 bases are TGTGCCAGCAGCTTTCCTACGCGAGAACCTACGCAGTATTTT. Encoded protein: CASSFPTREPTQYF.

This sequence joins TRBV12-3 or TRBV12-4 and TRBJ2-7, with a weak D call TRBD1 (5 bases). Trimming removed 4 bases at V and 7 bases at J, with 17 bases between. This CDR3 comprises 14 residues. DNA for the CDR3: TGTGCCAGCAGTTCTCTCGAAGGGGATGATGAGCAGTACTTC. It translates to CASSSLEGDDEQYF.

In nucleotides, the CDR3 is TGTGCCATCAGTGGCCATCTTACGGGACAGGGGTACGAGCAGTACTTC. It translates to CAISGHLTGQGYEQYF. This chain connects TRBV10-3 to TRBJ2-7, with 10 positions matching TRBD1. CDR1 is ENHRY and CDR2 is SYGVKD in the germline V gene. J gave up 4 bases and V 4 bases, and 10 bases lay outside the gene matches. This CDR3 comprises 16 residues.

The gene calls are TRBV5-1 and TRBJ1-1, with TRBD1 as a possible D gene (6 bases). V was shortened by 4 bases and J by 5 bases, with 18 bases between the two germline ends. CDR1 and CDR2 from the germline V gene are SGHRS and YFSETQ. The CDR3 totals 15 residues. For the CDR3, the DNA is TGCGCCAGCAGCGGCCTACTAGGGGGGGAAACTGAAGCTTTCTTT. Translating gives CASSGLLGGETEAFF.

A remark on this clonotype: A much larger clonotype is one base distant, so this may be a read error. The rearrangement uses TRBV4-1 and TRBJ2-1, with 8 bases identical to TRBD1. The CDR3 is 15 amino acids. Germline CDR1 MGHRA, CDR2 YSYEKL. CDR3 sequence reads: CAGSPPDRGYNEQFF. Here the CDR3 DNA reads TGCGCCGGCAGCCCCCCCGACAGGGGCTACAATGAGCAGTTCTTC.

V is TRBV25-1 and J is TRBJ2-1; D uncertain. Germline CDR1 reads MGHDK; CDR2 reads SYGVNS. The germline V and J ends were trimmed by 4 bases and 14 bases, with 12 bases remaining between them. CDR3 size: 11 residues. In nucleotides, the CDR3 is TGTGCCAGCAGTGTCGGACCCCGGGAGTTCTTC. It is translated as CASSVGPREFF.

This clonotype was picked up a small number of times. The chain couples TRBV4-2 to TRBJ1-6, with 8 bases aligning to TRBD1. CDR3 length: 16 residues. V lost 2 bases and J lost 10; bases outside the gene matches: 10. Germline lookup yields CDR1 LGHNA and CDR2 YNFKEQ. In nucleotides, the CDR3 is TGTGCCAGCAGCCAATATCCAGGACAGGGAAAATCACCCCTCCACTTT. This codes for CASSQYPGQGKSPLHF.

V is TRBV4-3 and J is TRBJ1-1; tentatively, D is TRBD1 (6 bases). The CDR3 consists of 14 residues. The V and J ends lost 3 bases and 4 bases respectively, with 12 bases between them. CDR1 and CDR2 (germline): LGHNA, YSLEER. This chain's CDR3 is CASSQGQMSTEAFF. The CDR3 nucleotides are TGCGCCAGCAGCCAGGGACAAATGAGCACTGAAGCTTTCTTT.

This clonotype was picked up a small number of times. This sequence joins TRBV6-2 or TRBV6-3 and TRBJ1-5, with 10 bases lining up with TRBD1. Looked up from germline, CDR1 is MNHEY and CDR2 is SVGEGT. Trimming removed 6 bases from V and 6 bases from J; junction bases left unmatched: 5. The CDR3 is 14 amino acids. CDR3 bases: TGTGCCAGCAGCTCCGGGACAGGGGCTCAGCCCCAGCATTTT. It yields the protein CASSSGTGAQPQHF.

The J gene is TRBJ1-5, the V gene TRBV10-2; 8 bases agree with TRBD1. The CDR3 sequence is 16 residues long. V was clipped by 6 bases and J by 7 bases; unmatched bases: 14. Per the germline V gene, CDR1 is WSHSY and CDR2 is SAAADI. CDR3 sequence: CASSGQGQALGQPQHF. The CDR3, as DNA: TGCGCCAGCAGCGGACAGGGTCAGGCGCTGGGGCAGCCCCAGCATTTT.

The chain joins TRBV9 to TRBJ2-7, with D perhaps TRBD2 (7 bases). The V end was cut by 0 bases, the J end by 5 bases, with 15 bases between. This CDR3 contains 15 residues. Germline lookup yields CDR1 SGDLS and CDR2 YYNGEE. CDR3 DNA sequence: TGTGCCAGCAGCGTAGAGGTCGGGGGGCAGGACGAGCAGTACTTC. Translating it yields CASSVEVGGQDEQYF.

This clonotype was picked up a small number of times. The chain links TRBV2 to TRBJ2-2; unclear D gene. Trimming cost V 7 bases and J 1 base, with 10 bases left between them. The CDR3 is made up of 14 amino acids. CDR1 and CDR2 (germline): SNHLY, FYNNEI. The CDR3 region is CASITWENTGELFF. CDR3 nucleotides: TGTGCCAGCATAACTTGGGAGAACACCGGGGAGCTGTTTTTT.

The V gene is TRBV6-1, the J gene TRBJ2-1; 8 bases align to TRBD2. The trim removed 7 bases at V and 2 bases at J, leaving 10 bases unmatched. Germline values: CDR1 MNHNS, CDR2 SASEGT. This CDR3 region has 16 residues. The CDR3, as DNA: TGTGCCAGCACTTCCCCCCGGGGGGGGACCTACAATGAGCAGTTCTTC. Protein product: CASTSPRGGTYNEQFF.

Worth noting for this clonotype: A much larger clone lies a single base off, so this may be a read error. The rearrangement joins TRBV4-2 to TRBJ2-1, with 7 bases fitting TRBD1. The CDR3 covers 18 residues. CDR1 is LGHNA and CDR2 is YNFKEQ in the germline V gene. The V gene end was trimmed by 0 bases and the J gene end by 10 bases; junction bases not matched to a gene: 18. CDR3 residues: CASSQDLSGQATSYEQFF. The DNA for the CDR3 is TGTGCCAGCAGCCAAGATCTCTCCGGACAGGCCACCTCCTACGAGCAGTTCTTC.